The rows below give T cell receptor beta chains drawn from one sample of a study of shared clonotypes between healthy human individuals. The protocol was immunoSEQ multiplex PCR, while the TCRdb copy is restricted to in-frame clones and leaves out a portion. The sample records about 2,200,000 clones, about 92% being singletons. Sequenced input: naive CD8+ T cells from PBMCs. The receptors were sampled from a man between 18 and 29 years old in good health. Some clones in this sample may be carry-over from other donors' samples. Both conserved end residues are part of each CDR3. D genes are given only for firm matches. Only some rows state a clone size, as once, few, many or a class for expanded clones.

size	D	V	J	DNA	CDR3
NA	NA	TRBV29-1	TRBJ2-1	TGCAGCGTTGAAAAAGGGGTACGGCAGTTCTTC	CSVEKGVRQFF
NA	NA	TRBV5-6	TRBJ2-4	TGTGCCAGCAGCTTGTCCGCCGGGACCCACCGTGCCAAAAACATTCAGTACTTC	CASSLSAGTHRAKNIQYF
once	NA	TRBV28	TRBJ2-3	TGTGCCAGCAGAGCCTATTGGGGAGATGTGGATACGCAGTATTTT	CASRAYWGDVDTQYF
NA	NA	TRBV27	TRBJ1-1	TGTGCCAGCAGTCCCGAGACCGCCGTTAGGACTGAAGCTTTCTTT	CASSPETAVRTEAFF
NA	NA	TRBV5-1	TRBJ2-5	TGCGCCAGCAGCTCGGAGTTTCAAGGGTCGGCAGAGTTTCAAGAGACCCAGTACTTC	CASSSEFQGSAEFQETQYF
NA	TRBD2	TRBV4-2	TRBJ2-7	TGTGCCAGCAGCCAAGACAAGGCCGGGAGGGCCCTCTACGAGCAGTACTTC	CASSQDKAGRALYEQYF
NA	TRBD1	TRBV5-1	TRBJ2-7	TGCGCCAGCAGCACAGGACAGGGGCTAGGATACGAGCAGTACTTC	CASSTGQGLGYEQYF
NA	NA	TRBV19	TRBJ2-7	TGTGCCAGTAGAACCTCTACGAGCTCCTACGAGCAGTACTTC	CASRTSTSSYEQYF
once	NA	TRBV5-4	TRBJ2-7	TGTGCCAGCAGCTTTGGAGGGTCCTACGAGCAGTACTTC	CASSFGGSYEQYF
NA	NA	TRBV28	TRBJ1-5	TGTGCCAGCAGGGGGGTTAGCGGGCCCCAGCATTTT	CASRGVSGPQHF
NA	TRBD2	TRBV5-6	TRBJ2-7	TGTGCCAGCAGCTTGGAACCGGGACTAGAGTACCACGAGCAGTACTTC	CASSLEPGLEYHEQYF
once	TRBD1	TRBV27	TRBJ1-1	TGTGCCAGCAGTTCCCAATGGGTGGGACAGGGTCTGGCTGAAGCTTTCTTT	CASSSQWVGQGLAEAFF
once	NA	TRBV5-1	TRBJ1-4	TGCGCCAGCAGCTTTTCGGGGGAAGAGGGTGAAAAACTGTTTTTT	CASSFSGEEGEKLFF
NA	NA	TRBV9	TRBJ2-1	TGTGCCAGCAGCCCCGGGCCGGGGGACAATGAGCAGTTCTTC	CASSPGPGDNEQFF
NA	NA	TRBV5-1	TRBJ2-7	TGCGCCAGCAGCTTAGGGAGTTACCCCTACGAGCAGTACTTC	CASSLGSYPYEQYF
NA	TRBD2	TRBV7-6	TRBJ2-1	TGTGCCAGCAGCTTAGTAAGGAGCGGGAGTTCCTACAATGAGCAGTTCTTC	CASSLVRSGSSYNEQFF
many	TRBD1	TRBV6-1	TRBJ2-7	TGTGCCAGCAGTGCCAGGGGACAGGCCTACGAGCAGTACTTC	CASSARGQAYEQYF
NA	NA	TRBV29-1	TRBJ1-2	TGCAGCGCCTCCCCCGGGGTGAGTGAAGGCTACACCTTC	CSASPGVSEGYTF
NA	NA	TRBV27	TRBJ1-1	TGTGCCAGCAGTCCCACAGGGTGGGCTGAAGCTTTCTTT	CASSPTGWAEAFF
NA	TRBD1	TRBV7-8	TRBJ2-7	TGTGCCAGCAGCCTATCGATCGGGACAGCCTACGAGCAGTACTTC	CASSLSIGTAYEQYF
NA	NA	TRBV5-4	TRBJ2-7	TGTGCCAGCAGCTTCGGGTTAACCTACGAGCAGTACTTC	CASSFGLTYEQYF
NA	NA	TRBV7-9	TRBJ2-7	TGTGCCAGCTTGGGACCGAACACCTACGAGCAGTACTTC	CASLGPNTYEQYF
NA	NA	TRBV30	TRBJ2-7	TGTGCCTGGAGTGTTACCGGCTACGAGCAGTACTTC	CAWSVTGYEQYF
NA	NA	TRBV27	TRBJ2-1	TGTGCCAGCACCGTGGGGCTACGATACAATGAGCAGTTCTTC	CASTVGLRYNEQFF
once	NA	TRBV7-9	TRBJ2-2	TGTGCCAGCAGCTTAGCAGGGGGTGACGGGGAGCTGTTTTTT	CASSLAGGDGELFF
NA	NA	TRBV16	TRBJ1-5	TGTGCCAGCAGCCCAGCAGAGGGGGGTAGCAATCAGCCCCAGCATTTT	CASSPAEGGSNQPQHF
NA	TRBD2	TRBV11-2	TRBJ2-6	TGTGCCAGCAGCCCCACCGGCGGGAGGGTCCCCGGGGCCAACGTCCTGACTTTC	CASSPTGGRVPGANVLTF
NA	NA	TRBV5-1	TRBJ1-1	TGCGCCAGCAGCTTGTCCCGGGGCCGACCATTGGAAGCTTTCTTT	CASSLSRGRPLEAFF
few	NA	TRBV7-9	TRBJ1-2	TGTGCCAGCAGCTTACCCAACCTCTATGGCTACACCTTC	CASSLPNLYGYTF
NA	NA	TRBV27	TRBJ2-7	TGTGCCAGCAGTTTAGAGTGGCCAGCCGACCCCAACGAGCAGTACTTC	CASSLEWPADPNEQYF
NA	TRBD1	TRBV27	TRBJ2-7	TGTGCCAGCAGTTTATCCTCCGGGACAGGGGTCTCCTACGAGCAGTACTTC	CASSLSSGTGVSYEQYF
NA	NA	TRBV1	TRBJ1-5	TGCACCAGCAGCTTTCCGCTCACGAAGGCCAAAAGGGTCAGTTTCAGCAATCAGCCCCAGCATTTT	CTSSFPLTKAKRVSFSNQPQHF
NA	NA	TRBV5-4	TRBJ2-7	TGTGCCAGCAGCTTCTTTCCTTTGGAGTCGTGGTACGAGCAGTACTTC	CASSFFPLESWYEQYF
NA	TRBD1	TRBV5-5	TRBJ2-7	TGTGCCAGCAGCTGGGCGACAGGGTCCTACGAGCAGTACTTC	CASSWATGSYEQYF
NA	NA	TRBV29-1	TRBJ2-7	TGCAGCGCCAACGGGGTTGGGTACGAGCAGTACTTC	CSANGVGYEQYF
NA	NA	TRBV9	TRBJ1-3	TGTGCCAGCAGCCGGACAGAGCGAGTCTCTGGAAACACCATATATTTT	CASSRTERVSGNTIYF
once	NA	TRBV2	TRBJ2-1	TGTGCCAGCAGCTTGAGACGTATTGAGCAGTTCTTC	CASSLRRIEQFF
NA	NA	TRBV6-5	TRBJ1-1	TGTGCCAGCAGGATAATTCAGGGCCATCTCACTGAAGCTTTCTTT	CASRIIQGHLTEAFF
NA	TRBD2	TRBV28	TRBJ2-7	TGTGCCAGCAGGACATCGGGGGGGCAACACTACGAGCAGTACTTC	CASRTSGGQHYEQYF
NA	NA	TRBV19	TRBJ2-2	TGTGCCAGTACCGATTTGACCGAGAACACCGGGGAGCTGTTTTTT	CASTDLTENTGELFF
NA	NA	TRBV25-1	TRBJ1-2	TGTGCCAGCAGTAGTCCGGCGGGTTGGGATGGCTACACCTTC	CASSSPAGWDGYTF
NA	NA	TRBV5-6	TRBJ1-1	TGTGCCAGCAGCTTCGTCACTGAAGCTTTCTTT	CASSFVTEAFF
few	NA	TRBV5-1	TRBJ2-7	TGCGCCAGCAGCCCGGAAGGACAGATCGAGCAGTACTTC	CASSPEGQIEQYF
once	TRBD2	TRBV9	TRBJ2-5	TGTGCCAGCAGCGTAGTAGCGGGAGATAAGGAGACCCAGTACTTC	CASSVVAGDKETQYF
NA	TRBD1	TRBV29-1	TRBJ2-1	TGCAGCGTTGTGCCGACAGGGTGGGGCAATGAGCAGTTCTTC	CSVVPTGWGNEQFF
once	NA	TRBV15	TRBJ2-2	TGTGCCACCCGCCCGCCGGGACCCATGAACACCGGGGAGCTGTTTTTT	CATRPPGPMNTGELFF
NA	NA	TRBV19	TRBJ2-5	TGTGCCAGTAGGGGTCGGGGTCGGGAGACCCAGTACTTC	CASRGRGRETQYF
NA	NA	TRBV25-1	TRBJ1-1	TGTGCCAGCAGTGAATTCGGGGGGATGAACACTGAAGCTTTCTTT	CASSEFGGMNTEAFF
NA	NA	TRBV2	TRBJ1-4	TGTGCCAGCAGGGGGGTGGGGCAAAAGGCTAATGAAAAACTGTTTTTT	CASRGVGQKANEKLFF
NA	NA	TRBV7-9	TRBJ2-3	TGTGCCAGCAGCTTAGCTTTGGCCGGGACAGATACGCAGTATTTT	CASSLALAGTDTQYF
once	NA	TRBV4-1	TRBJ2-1	TGCGCCAGCAGCCAAGATCTCAGTCAGGGAGTTTACAATGAGCAGTTCTTC	CASSQDLSQGVYNEQFF
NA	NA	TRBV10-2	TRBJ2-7	TGCGCCAGCAGTTGGCGGACCCTATACGAGCAGTACTTC	CASSWRTLYEQYF
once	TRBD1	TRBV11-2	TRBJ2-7	TGTGCCAGCAGCTCCCGACAGGGGGGGGCCTACGAGCAGTACTTC	CASSSRQGGAYEQYF
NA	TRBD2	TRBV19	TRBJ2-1	TGTGCCAGTAGTACCTTAGCGGGAAGAGGACGGGATGAGCAGTTCTTC	CASSTLAGRGRDEQFF
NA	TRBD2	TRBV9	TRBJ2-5	TGTGCCAGCAGCCCCGGAGATAGCGGGGGGGAGACCCAGTACTTC	CASSPGDSGGETQYF
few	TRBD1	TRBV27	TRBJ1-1	TGTGCCAGCAGTGAAGGGACAGGGGGCGTTACTGAAGCTTTCTTT	CASSEGTGGVTEAFF
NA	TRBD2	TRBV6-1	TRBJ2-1	TGTGCCAGCGGGGCGGGAGATGTTCGGGAGCAGTTCTTC	CASGAGDVREQFF
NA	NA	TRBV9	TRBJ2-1	TGTGCCAGCAGCGACCCGGGGGCAGGGGCCTACAATGAGCAGTTCTTC	CASSDPGAGAYNEQFF